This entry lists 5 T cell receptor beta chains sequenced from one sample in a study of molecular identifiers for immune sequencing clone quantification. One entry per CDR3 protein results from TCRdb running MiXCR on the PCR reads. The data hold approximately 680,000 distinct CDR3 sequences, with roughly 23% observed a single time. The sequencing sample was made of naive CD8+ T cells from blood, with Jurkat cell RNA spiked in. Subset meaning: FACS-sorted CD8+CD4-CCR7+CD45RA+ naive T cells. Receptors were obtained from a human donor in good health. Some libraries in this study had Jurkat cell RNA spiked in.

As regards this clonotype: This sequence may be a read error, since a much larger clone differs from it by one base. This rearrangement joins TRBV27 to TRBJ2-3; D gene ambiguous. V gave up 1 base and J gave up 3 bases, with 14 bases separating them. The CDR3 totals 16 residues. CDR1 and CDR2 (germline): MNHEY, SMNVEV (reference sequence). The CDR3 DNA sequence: TGTGCCAGCAGTTTATTATCGACTTACGTGACAGATACGCAGTATTTT. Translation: CASSLLSTYVTDTQYF.

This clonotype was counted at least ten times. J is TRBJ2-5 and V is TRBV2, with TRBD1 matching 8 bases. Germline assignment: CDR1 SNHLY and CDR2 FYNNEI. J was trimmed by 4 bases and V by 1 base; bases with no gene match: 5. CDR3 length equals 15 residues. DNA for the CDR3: TGTGCCAGCAGTGAAGGGGGCAGGGGGCGAGAGACCCAGTACTTC. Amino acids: CASSEGGRGRETQYF.

The CDR3 reads CASSLEDRGMAEAFF. In nucleotides, the CDR3 is TGTGCCAGCAGCTTAGAGGACAGGGGGATGGCTGAAGCTTTCTTT. The chain is built from TRBV7-9 and TRBJ1-1, with 10 bases that match TRBD1. Trimming at V came to 1 base and at J to 6 bases, leaving 5 bases not matched to a gene. Per the germline V gene, CDR1 is SEHNR and CDR2 is FQNEAQ (reference sequence). This CDR3 is 15 amino acids long.

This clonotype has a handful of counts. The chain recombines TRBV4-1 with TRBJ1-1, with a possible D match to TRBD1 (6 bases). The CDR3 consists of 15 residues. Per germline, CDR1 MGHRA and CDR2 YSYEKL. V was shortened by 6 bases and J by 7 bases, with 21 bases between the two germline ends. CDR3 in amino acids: CASRLSRGAMVEAFF. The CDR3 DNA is TGCGCCAGCAGATTGAGTAGGGGGGCTATGGTTGAAGCTTTCTTT.

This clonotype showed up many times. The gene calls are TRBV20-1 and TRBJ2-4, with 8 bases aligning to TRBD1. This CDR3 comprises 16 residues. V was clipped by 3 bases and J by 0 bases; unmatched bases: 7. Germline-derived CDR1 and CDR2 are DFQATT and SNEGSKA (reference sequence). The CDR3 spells CSASRDRTLAKNIQYF. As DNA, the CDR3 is TGCAGTGCTAGCCGGGACAGGACACTAGCCAAAAACATTCAGTACTTC.